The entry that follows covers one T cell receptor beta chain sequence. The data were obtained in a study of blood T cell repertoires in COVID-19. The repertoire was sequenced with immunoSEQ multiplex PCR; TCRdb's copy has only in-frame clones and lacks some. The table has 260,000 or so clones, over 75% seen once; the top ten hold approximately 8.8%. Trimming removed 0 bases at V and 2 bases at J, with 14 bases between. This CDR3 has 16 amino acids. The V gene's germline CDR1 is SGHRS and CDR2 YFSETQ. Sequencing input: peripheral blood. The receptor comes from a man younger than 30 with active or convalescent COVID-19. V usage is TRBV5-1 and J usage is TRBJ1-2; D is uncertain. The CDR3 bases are TGCGCCAGCAGCTTGGAGCGGCAGAACTACAACTATGGCTACACCTTC. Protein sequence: CASSLERQNYNYGYTF.